The subject of this entry is one T cell receptor (beta chain). The target antigen is unknown. The record originates from a study of T cell responses to AZD1222 COVID-19 vaccine. As for the study in general: Combined were second doses at about 4 or about 12 weeks. Broader study findings: Once two AZD1222 doses were given, Spike-specific TCR breadth and depth went up. Along spike, vaccine-associated CD4 TCRs were found throughout, with dominance at 160-218 and 743-854. Mostly white British, mostly female donors; authors suggested clonal diversity may be underestimated.

The protocol was immunoSEQ multiplex PCR, while the TCRdb copy is restricted to in-frame clones and leaves out a portion. The sample comprises 100,000 or so clones, roughly nine tenths of which are singletons, and 16% rests with the top ten. V was trimmed by 7 bases and J by 8 bases, leaving 14 bases between them. The CDR3 has 12 residues. CDR1 is MDHEN, CDR2 SYDVKM, per germline. This rearrangement joins TRBV28 to TRBJ1-2; D remains unclear. The specimen was peripheral blood, collected on day 0 of AZD1222 vaccination. The sequence was obtained from an adult in good health. CDR3 residues: CASIKGLEGYTF. CDR3 DNA sequence: TGTGCCAGCATAAAGGGTTTGGAAGGCTACACCTTC.